The 29 T cell receptor beta chains below come from one sample, sequenced in a study of cytomegalovirus exposure and HLA in healthy donors. PCR involved 60 Vbeta and 13 Jbeta primers. Clones were sequenced by immunoSEQ multiplex PCR, and TCRdb holds only the in-frame ones, with some missing. Here the sample spans 150,000 to 200,000 clones, around nine tenths being singletons. The specimen sequenced was PBMCs. The receptors shown here come from a woman aged 18-29 years in good health and CMV-seronegative.

This rearrangement joins TRBV7-2 to TRBJ2-1, with D tentatively TRBD1 (7 bases). Per germline, CDR1 SGHTA and CDR2 FQGNSA. Trimming shortened V by 5 bases and J by 6 bases, and 20 bases separated the two germline ends. This CDR3 comprises 16 residues. The CDR3 sequence is CASSPAGGTEFNEQFF. The CDR3 nucleotides are TGTGCCAGCAGCCCGGCAGGGGGGACGGAGTTCAATGAGCAGTTCTTC.

V and J are TRBV7-2 and TRBJ1-3, with D tentatively TRBD1 (5 bases). Germline V gene data show CDR1 as SGHTA and CDR2 as FQGNSA. There are 15 residues in the CDR3. The ends were cut back, 1 base at V and 4 bases at J, with 11 bases in the middle. In DNA form, the CDR3 reads TGTGCCAGCAGCTTAGGGGGCGGGGTCGGAAACACCATATATTTT. This gives the protein CASSLGGGVGNTIYF.

The chain recombines TRBV30 with TRBJ1-2, with D maybe TRBD1 (6 bases). There are 12 residues in the CDR3. The ends were cut back, 2 bases at V and 8 bases at J, with 12 bases in the middle. Germline assignment: CDR1 GTSNPN and CDR2 SVGIG (reference sequence). CDR3 in amino acids: CAWSRTAIGYTF. CDR3 nucleotides: TGTGCCTGGAGTCGGACAGCCATAGGCTACACCTTC.

The V call is TRBV10-3, the J call TRBJ2-2; 9 bases align to TRBD1. CDR3 length: 17 amino acids. Unmatched junction bases numbered 10, after V lost 2 bases and J lost 6 bases. Germline V gene data show CDR1 as ENHRY and CDR2 as SYGVKD. The CDR3 nucleotides read TGTGCCATCAGTGAGGGCAACGGACAGGGGATATCCGGGGAGCTGTTTTTT. Translating it yields CAISEGNGQGISGELFF.

This clone was seen a few times. Within the sample, other DNA sequences also encode this same CDR3. J is TRBJ1-5 and V is TRBV30; TRBD1 is a possible D gene (5 bases). CDR1 GTSNPN and CDR2 SVGIG come from the germline V gene (reference sequence). The CDR3 has 13 residues. Trimming left V 3 bases short and J 4 bases short, with 10 bases between. The chain's CDR3 is CAWSLQGNQPQHF. The CDR3 DNA is TGTGCCTGGAGCCTCCAGGGAAATCAGCCCCAGCATTTT. Based on the CDR3 plus reference TRBV30 and TRBJ1-5, the full variable domain is SQTIHQWPATLVQPVGSPLSLECTVEGTSNPNLYWYRQAAGRGLQLLFYSVGIGQISSEVPQNLSASRPQDRQFILSSKKLLLSDSGFYLCAWSLQGNQPQHFGDGTRLSIL.

This rearrangement joins TRBV7-2 to TRBJ1-1; TRBD1 agrees at 9 bases. CDR1 SGHTA and CDR2 FQGNSA come from the germline V gene. The V segment lost 4 bases and the J segment 4 bases; nucleotides outside the gene matches: 10. This CDR3 has 16 residues. CDR3 in amino acids: CASSSYIQGAGTEAFF. The CDR3 DNA sequence: TGTGCCAGCAGCTCCTACATACAGGGGGCTGGCACTGAAGCTTTCTTT.

CDR3 region: CASKGQRINSPLHF. Written as DNA, the CDR3 is TGTGCCAGCAAGGGACAGAGGATTAATTCACCCCTCCACTTT. The chain carries TRBV28 and TRBJ1-6; TRBD1 matches at 7 bases. Germline V CDR1 and CDR2: MDHEN, SYDVKM. The CDR3 spans 14 residues. With V trimmed by 7 bases and J by 6 bases, 6 bases remained unmatched.

The J gene is TRBJ2-7, the V gene TRBV30, with 9 bases that match TRBD1. The CDR3 is 13 residues long. Losses at the gene ends were 7 bases for V and 0 bases for J; bases not matched to a gene: 4. Per the germline V gene, CDR1 is GTSNPN and CDR2 is SVGIG (reference sequence). This CDR3 is CASSGQGSYEQYF. In DNA form, the CDR3 reads TGTGCCTCGTCGGGACAGGGCTCCTACGAGCAGTACTTC.

The chain carries TRBV7-3 and TRBJ2-3, with 10 bases identical to TRBD2. Trimming removed 3 bases from V and 3 bases from J; junction bases left unmatched: 3. The CDR3 is made up of 15 amino acids. The germline gives CDR1 SGHTA, CDR2 FQGTGA. The CDR3, as DNA: TGTGCCAGCAGCTTGAGGACTAGCGGAACAGATACGCAGTATTTT. Translating it yields CASSLRTSGTDTQYF.

The chain links TRBV7-9 to TRBJ2-5; 11 bases agree with TRBD2. The DNA end favors TRBJ2-7, so the J call may be wrong. The CDR3 has 17 amino acids. Germline V CDR1 and CDR2: SEHNR, FQNEAQ (reference sequence). The CDR3 sequence is CASSRGVAGGSSYEQYF. The CDR3 nucleotides are TGTGCCAGCAGCAGAGGAGTAGCGGGAGGGAGCTCCTACGAGCAGTACTTC.

This clone has just one count. The chain employs TRBV27 and TRBJ2-7; possible D gene TRBD1, 6 bases. This CDR3 has 14 residues. CDR1 is MNHEY, CDR2 SMNVEV, per germline (reference sequence). V lost 4 bases and J 6 bases, leaving 16 bases between the germline ends. CDR3 in amino acids: CASSWGLATGEQYF. CDR3 sequence (DNA): TGTGCCAGCAGTTGGGGGCTCGCGACAGGCGAGCAGTACTTC.

This rearrangement joins TRBV30 to TRBJ1-1, with D possibly TRBD1 on 6 matching bases. Germline CDR1 and CDR2: GTSNPN and SVGIG (reference sequence). The V end was cut by 3 bases, the J end by 12 bases, with 14 bases between. The CDR3 spans 11 residues. The CDR3 sequence: CAWSLDRLSFF. CDR3 nucleotides: TGTGCCTGGAGCCTCGACAGGTTATCTTTCTTT.

The chain has TRBV7-3 and TRBJ1-1, with D possibly being TRBD1 (6 bases). This CDR3 region has 14 residues. Per germline, CDR1 SGHTA and CDR2 FQGTGA. V lost 2 bases and J lost 1, with 8 bases in between. The DNA of the CDR3 is TGTGCCAGCAGCTTAGGACAGAAGAACACTGAAGCTTTCTTT. Translation gives CASSLGQKNTEAFF. Full variable domain (rest looked up from reference TRBV7-3 and TRBJ1-1): GAGVSQTPSNKVTEKGKYVELRCDPISGHTALYWYRQSLGQGPEFLIYFQGTGAADDSGLPNDRFFAVRPEGSVSTLKIQRTERGDSAVYLCASSLGQKNTEAFFGQGTRLTVV.

In its sample, this clone was seen once. CDR3 DNA: TGTGCCACCCAGACTAGCTCCCAAGAGACCCAGTACTTC. Amino acid sequence: CATQTSSQETQYF. The J gene is TRBJ2-5, the V gene TRBV6-5; 7 nucleotides align to TRBD2. V trimming: 10 bases; J trimming: 1 base; junction bases outside the gene matches: 6. The CDR3 is 13 amino acids. CDR1 and CDR2 from the germline V gene are MNHEY and SVGAGI.

The chain is built from TRBV7-9 and TRBJ2-1; TRBD2 is a possible D gene (6 bases). Trimming cost V 5 bases and J 7 bases, with 21 bases left between them. CDR1 and CDR2 from the germline V gene are SEHNR and FQNEAQ (reference sequence). The CDR3 sequence is 16 residues long. This chain's CDR3 is CASSLLSGGVTNEQFF. The CDR3 DNA follows: TGTGCCAGCAGCCTCCTTAGCGGTGGGGTTACGAATGAGCAGTTCTTC.

This CDR3 is CASSQTQGAPTEAFF. CDR3 nucleotides: TGCGCCAGCAGTCAAACACAGGGGGCGCCCACTGAAGCTTTCTTT. The chain carries TRBV23-1 and TRBJ1-1, with TRBD1 matching over 9 bases. TRBV23-1 counts as an open reading frame of uncertain function. CDR3 length: 15 amino acids. The trim removed 2 bases at V and 4 bases at J, leaving 5 bases unmatched.

In its sample, this clone was seen a few times. The genes are TRBV15 and TRBJ2-3; D is unclear. With 3 bases removed from V and 1 base from J, the gap between germline ends came to 8 bases. The CDR3 runs 14 residues. Germline V gene sequence: CDR1 LNHNV, CDR2 YYDKDF (reference sequence). CDR3 sequence (DNA): TGTGCCACCAGCAGCCGGGTCGGCACAGATACGCAGTATTTT. Translation: CATSSRVGTDTQYF.

This clone came up a few times. This chain links TRBV2 with TRBJ2-7; 9 bases agree with TRBD1. This CDR3 comprises 13 residues. Losses at the gene ends were 7 bases for V and 3 bases for J; bases not matched to a gene: 4. CDR1 and CDR2 from the germline V gene are SNHLY and FYNNEI. This CDR3 is CASKTGGGYEQYF. The CDR3 DNA reads as TGTGCCAGCAAGACAGGGGGAGGCTACGAGCAGTACTTC. The entire variable domain, with the rest obtained from reference TRBV2 and TRBJ2-7, is as follows: EPEVTQTPSHQVTQMGQEVILRCVPISNHLYFYWYRQILGQKVEFLVSFYNNEISEKSEIFDDQFSVERPDGSNFTLKIRSTKLEDSAMYFCASKTGGGYEQYFGPGTRLTVT.

This clone was seen once. The J gene is TRBJ1-2, the V gene TRBV5-1; 8 positions agree with TRBD1. CDR3 length: 17 amino acids. V lost 4 bases, J lost 4 bases, and 15 bases stayed unmatched. In germline, CDR1 is SGHRS, CDR2 YFSETQ. The CDR3 sequence: CASSPGQGALGPYGYTF. The DNA of the CDR3 is TGCGCCAGCAGCCCTGGACAGGGCGCCTTGGGGCCCTATGGCTACACCTTC.

The J gene is TRBJ2-4, the V gene TRBV28; maybe TRBD2 (7 bases). The germline V gene has CDR1 MDHEN and CDR2 SYDVKM. The V end lost 3 bases, the J end lost 8 bases, and 11 bases lay between the germline ends. The CDR3 has 13 residues. Here the CDR3 reads CASSLIGGDIQYF. CDR3 in DNA: TGTGCCAGCAGTTTGATAGGGGGGGACATTCAGTACTTC.

The chain recombines TRBV4-3 with TRBJ2-7; D uncertain. CDR3 length: 16 amino acids. Trimming stripped 0 bases from V and 3 bases from J, with 15 bases between. Germline loops: CDR1 LGHNA, CDR2 YSLEER. The CDR3, as DNA: TGCGCCAGCAGCCAAGAGGCGACAACCTCATACTACGAGCAGTACTTC. The encoded protein is CASSQEATTSYYEQYF.

The V and J genes are TRBV25-1 and TRBJ2-7, with 10 positions matching TRBD1. Germline V CDR1 and CDR2: MGHDK, SYGVNS. This CDR3 has 17 residues. Unmatched junction bases numbered 11, after V lost 5 bases and J lost 1 base. CDR3 protein: CASSPFAGTGVSYEQYF. In DNA form, the CDR3 reads TGTGCCAGCAGTCCCTTCGCGGGGACAGGGGTTTCCTACGAGCAGTACTTC.

The J gene is TRBJ1-6, the V gene TRBV6-5, with D possibly TRBD1 on 5 matching bases. CDR3 length equals 16 residues. The V end lost 4 bases, the J end lost 5 bases, and 15 bases lay between the germline ends. CDR1 MNHEY and CDR2 SVGAGI come from the germline V gene. The CDR3 DNA sequence: TGTGCCAGCAGTTTCACCTCGACAGTAAATAATTCACCCCTCCACTTT. Translating gives CASSFTSTVNNSPLHF.

This sequence joins TRBV13 and TRBJ2-3; 12 bases line up with TRBD2. This CDR3 is 16 amino acids long. Germline CDR1 is PRHDT and CDR2 is FYEKMQ (reference sequence). V lost 4 bases, J lost 3 bases, and 5 bases stayed unmatched. For the CDR3, the DNA is TGTGCCAGCAGCTGGCCCCTAGCGGGGGGGACAGATACGCAGTATTTT. Protein product: CASSWPLAGGTDTQYF.

The chain couples TRBV30 to TRBJ1-2; D is perhaps TRBD1 (5 bases). CDR1 GTSNPN and CDR2 SVGIG come from the germline V gene (reference sequence). V lost 0 bases, J lost 3 bases, and 11 bases lay in between. The CDR3 length is 14 residues. DNA for the CDR3: TGTGCCTGGAGTGTACTGGGGGGGTACTATGGCTACACCTTC. Translating it yields CAWSVLGGYYGYTF.

This clone was seen only once. The chain's CDR3 is CASSHGTSVTDTQYF. For the CDR3, the DNA is TGTGCCAGCAGCCACGGGACTAGCGTTACAGATACGCAGTATTTT. The chain recombines TRBV7-9 with TRBJ2-3, with 10 bases lining up with TRBD2. Germline CDR1 SEHNR, CDR2 FQNEAQ (reference sequence). After removal of 5 bases from V and 3 bases from J, the junction contained 5 bases not matched to a gene. CDR3 length: 15 residues.

V gene TRBV12-5 combines with J gene TRBJ2-1; 7 bases fit TRBD1. CDR1 LGHNT and CDR2 FRNRAP come from the germline V gene. This CDR3 contains 16 residues. V was pared by 1 base and J by 4 bases, with 7 bases of the junction left unmatched. The DNA for the CDR3 is TGTGCTAGTGGTTTGGGCCGGGACAGCCCTTACAATGAGCAGTTCTTC. Protein product: CASGLGRDSPYNEQFF.

The CDR3 DNA reads as TGCGCCAGCAGCCAAGATAAGGACAGGGGGCATGAGCAGTTCTTC. This codes for CASSQDKDRGHEQFF. The chain links TRBV4-1 to TRBJ2-1, with 11 bases fitting TRBD1. The CDR3 runs 15 residues. CDR1 is MGHRA, CDR2 YSYEKL, per germline. Trimming removed 0 bases from V and 8 bases from J; junction bases left unmatched: 3.

This rearrangement joins TRBV5-1 to TRBJ2-7; D remains unclear. The CDR3 has 13 residues. CDR1 SGHRS and CDR2 YFSETQ come from the germline V gene. V lost 2 bases and J lost 2, with 8 bases in between. CDR3 region: CASSFSLAYEQYF. As DNA, the CDR3 is TGCGCCAGCAGCTTCAGCCTAGCCTACGAGCAGTACTTC.